Below, 12 T cell receptor beta chains from the same sample are listed, as sequenced in a study of cytomegalovirus exposure and HLA in healthy donors. The primer mix had 60 Vbeta and 13 Jbeta primers. The table came from immunoSEQ multiplex PCR; TCRdb's copy has only in-frame clones and leaves some out. The table has 75,000 to 100,000 clones, around 81% seen once. Specimen: PBMCs. The receptors come from a man between 35 and 55 years old in good health and CMV-seropositive.

The CDR3 DNA follows: TGTGCCAGCAGCTTGGGACAGATTACTATCGAGCAGTACTTC. Protein product: CASSLGQITIEQYF. The chain recombines TRBV5-6 with TRBJ2-7; tentatively, D is TRBD1 (5 bases). CDR3 length equals 14 residues. Looked up from germline, CDR1 is SGHDT and CDR2 is YYEEEE. V gave up 0 bases and J gave up 6 bases, with 13 bases separating them.

The rearrangement joins TRBV7-8 to TRBJ2-3, with a tentative D call TRBD2 (6 bases). Germline lookup yields CDR1 SGHVS and CDR2 FQNEAQ. The CDR3 has 12 amino acids. Trimming stripped 8 bases from V and 6 bases from J, with 12 bases between. The CDR3 coding sequence is TGTGCCAGCGGACTACGATCGGATACGCAGTATTTT. Its protein product is CASGLRSDTQYF.

V usage is TRBV18 and J usage is TRBJ2-3, with D possibly matching TRBD2 (6 bases). V was pared by 8 bases and J by 0 bases, with 15 bases between. Germline CDR1 reads KGHSH; CDR2 reads LQKENI. This CDR3 has 15 amino acids. The CDR3 nucleotides read TGTGCCAGCCGTAGCGGAGAACATAGCACAGATACGCAGTATTTT. Translating gives CASRSGEHSTDTQYF.

The chain uses TRBV30 and TRBJ2-1, with TRBD2 matching 10 bases. The V gene's germline CDR1 is GTSNPN and CDR2 SVGIG (reference sequence). V was clipped by 1 base and J by 0 bases; unmatched bases: 9. CDR3 length: 18 residues. The CDR3 loop is CAWSGRSGRPLSYNEQFF. The CDR3 nucleotides read TGTGCCTGGAGTGGTCGTAGCGGGAGGCCCCTCTCCTACAATGAGCAGTTCTTC.

This sequence joins TRBV5-1 and TRBJ2-3; TRBD2 agrees at 8 bases. The CDR3 consists of 16 residues. Germline assignment: CDR1 SGHRS and CDR2 YFSETQ. Unmatched junction bases numbered 5, after V lost 0 bases and J lost 2 bases. The chain's CDR3 is CASSLEVAGTTDTQYF. In DNA form, the CDR3 reads TGCGCCAGCAGCTTGGAGGTAGCGGGGACCACAGATACGCAGTATTTT.

In regard to this clone: A far larger clone is only one base removed, so a read error is likely. The gene calls are TRBV11-2 and TRBJ2-1; 12 positions agree with TRBD1. This CDR3 has 18 residues. Germline lookup yields CDR1 SGHAT and CDR2 FQNNGV. The CDR3 protein is CASSLVFGTGGSYNDQFF. Here the CDR3 DNA reads TGTGCCAGCAGCTTAGTGTTCGGGACAGGGGGCTCCTACAATGACCAGTTCTTC.

The V gene is TRBV7-2, the J gene TRBJ2-1; TRBD2 matches 8 bases. This CDR3 is 16 amino acids long. With V trimmed by 2 bases and J by 4 bases, 7 bases remained unmatched. CDR1 is SGHTA, CDR2 FQGNSA, per germline. The CDR3: CASSLFGRGAYNEQFF. The CDR3 DNA follows: TGTGCCAGCAGCTTATTTGGGCGGGGGGCTTACAATGAGCAGTTCTTC.

V and J are TRBV9 and TRBJ2-6; tentatively, D is TRBD2 (5 bases). Per the germline V gene, CDR1 is SGDLS and CDR2 is YYNGEE. Deletions cut 0 bases from V and 0 bases from J, with 7 bases between. This CDR3 has 16 amino acids. In nucleotides, the CDR3 is TGTGCCAGCAGCGTAGAACGGGGCTCTGGGGCCAACGTCCTGACTTTC. Residues: CASSVERGSGANVLTF.

The chain links TRBV7-8 to TRBJ1-5, with TRBD1 as a possible D gene (6 bases). The V gene lost 7 bases and the J gene lost 5 bases, with 15 bases spanning the gap. This CDR3 region has 14 residues. The germline V gene encodes CDR1 SGHVS and CDR2 FQNEAQ. The CDR3 region has the DNA TGTGCCAGCACCTCAGGGGCAGGTCATCAGCCCCAGCATTTT. Translated, it gives CASTSGAGHQPQHF.

This sequence joins TRBV6-1 and TRBJ1-2; 9 nucleotides line up with TRBD1. The CDR3 spans 13 residues. Germline V gives CDR1 MNHNS, CDR2 SASEGT. The ends lost 4 bases at V and 7 bases at J; junction bases unmatched: 4. The CDR3 DNA reads as TGTGCCAGCAGTGGGGACAGGGATCGTGGCTACACCTTC. Its translation is CASSGDRDRGYTF.

The V and J genes are TRBV19 and TRBJ1-4; 8 nucleotides match TRBD1. The junction had 4 bases not matched to a gene; V was cut back by 8 bases and J by 5 bases. The germline V gene has CDR1 LNHDA and CDR2 SQIVND (reference sequence). The CDR3 runs to 13 residues. This CDR3 is CASGWTGNEKLFF. The CDR3 nucleotides are TGTGCCAGTGGATGGACAGGGAATGAAAAACTGTTTTTT.

The chain joins TRBV6-1 to TRBJ1-2; D is possibly TRBD1 (6 bases). Germline V lookup: CDR1 MNHNS, CDR2 SASEGT. The V end lost 2 bases, the J end lost 5 bases, and 15 bases lay between the germline ends. This CDR3 is built from 15 residues. CDR3 region: CASSEFSRQGYGYTF. In DNA, the CDR3 is TGTGCCAGCAGTGAATTCTCTCGGCAGGGGTATGGCTACACCTTC.